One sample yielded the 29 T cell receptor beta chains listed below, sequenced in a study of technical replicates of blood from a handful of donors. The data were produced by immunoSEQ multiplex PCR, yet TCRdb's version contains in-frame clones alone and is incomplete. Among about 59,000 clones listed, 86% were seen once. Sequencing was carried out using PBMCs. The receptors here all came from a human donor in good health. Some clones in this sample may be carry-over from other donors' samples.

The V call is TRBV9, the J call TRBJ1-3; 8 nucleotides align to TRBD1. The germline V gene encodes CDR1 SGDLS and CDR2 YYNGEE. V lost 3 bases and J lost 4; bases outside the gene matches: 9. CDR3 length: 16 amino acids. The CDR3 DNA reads TGTGCCAGCAGCGCCCCCCGACAGGGGATCGGAAACACCATATATTTT. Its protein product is CASSAPRQGIGNTIYF.

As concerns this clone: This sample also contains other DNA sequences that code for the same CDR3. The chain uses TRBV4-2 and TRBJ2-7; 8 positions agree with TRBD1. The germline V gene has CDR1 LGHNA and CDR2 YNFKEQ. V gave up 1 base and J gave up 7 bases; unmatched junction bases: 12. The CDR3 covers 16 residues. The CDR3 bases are TGTGCCAGCAGCCAAGTCCCCGGGCAGGGGGCATATGAGCAGTACTTC. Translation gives CASSQVPGQGAYEQYF.

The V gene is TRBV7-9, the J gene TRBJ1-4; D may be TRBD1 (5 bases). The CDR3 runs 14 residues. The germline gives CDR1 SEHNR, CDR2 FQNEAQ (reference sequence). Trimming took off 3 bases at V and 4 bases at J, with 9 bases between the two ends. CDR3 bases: TGTGCCAGCAGCTTCCGGACAAATAATGAAAAACTGTTTTTT. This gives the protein CASSFRTNNEKLFF.

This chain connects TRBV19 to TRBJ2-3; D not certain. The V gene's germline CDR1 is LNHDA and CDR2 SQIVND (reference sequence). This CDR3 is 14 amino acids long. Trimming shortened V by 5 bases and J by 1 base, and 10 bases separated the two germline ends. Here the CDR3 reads CASSGLLGTDTQYF. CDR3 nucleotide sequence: TGTGCCAGTAGTGGCCTTCTCGGCACAGATACGCAGTATTTT.

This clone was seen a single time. The CDR3 region has the DNA TGTGCCAGCAGCTTCTCCGGGGAGCTGTTTTTT. It encodes CASSFSGELFF. The gene calls are TRBV5-4 and TRBJ2-2; D not certain. This CDR3 has 11 amino acids. Trimming took 2 bases from V and 6 from J, leaving 2 bases between them. Germline CDR1 and CDR2: SGHNT and YYREEE (reference sequence).

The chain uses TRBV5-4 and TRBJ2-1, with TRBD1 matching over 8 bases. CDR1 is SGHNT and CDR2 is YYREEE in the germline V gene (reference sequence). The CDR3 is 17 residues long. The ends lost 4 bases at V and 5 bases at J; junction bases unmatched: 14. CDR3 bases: TGTGCCAGCAGCACCGGAACGAGACAGGGGTCCAACAATGAGCAGTTCTTC. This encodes CASSTGTRQGSNNEQFF. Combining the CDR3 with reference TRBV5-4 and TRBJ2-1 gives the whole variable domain ETGVTQSPTHLIKTRGQQVTLRCSSQSGHNTVSWYQQALGQGPQFIFQYYREEENGRGNFPPRFSGLQFPNYSSELNVNALELDDSALYLCASSTGTRQGSNNEQFFGPGTRLTVL.

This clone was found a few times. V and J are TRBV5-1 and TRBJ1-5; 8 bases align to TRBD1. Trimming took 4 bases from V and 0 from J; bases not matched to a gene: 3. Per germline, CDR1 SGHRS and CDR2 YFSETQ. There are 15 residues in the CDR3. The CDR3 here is CASSRTGNSNQPQHF. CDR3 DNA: TGCGCCAGCAGCCGGACAGGGAATAGCAATCAGCCCCAGCATTTT.

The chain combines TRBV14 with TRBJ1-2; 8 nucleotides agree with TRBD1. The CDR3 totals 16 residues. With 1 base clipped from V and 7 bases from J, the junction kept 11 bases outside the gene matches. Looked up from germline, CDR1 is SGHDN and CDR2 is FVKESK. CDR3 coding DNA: TGTGCCAGCAGCCAAGTCACGCGACAGGGGTATGCTGGCTACACCTTC. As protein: CASSQVTRQGYAGYTF. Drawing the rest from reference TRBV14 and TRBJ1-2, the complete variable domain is EAGVTQFPSHSVIEKGQTVTLRCDPISGHDNLYWYRRVMGKEIKFLLHFVKESKQDESGMPNNRFLAERTGGTYSTLKVQPAELEDSGVYFCASSQVTRQGYAGYTFGSGTRLTVV.

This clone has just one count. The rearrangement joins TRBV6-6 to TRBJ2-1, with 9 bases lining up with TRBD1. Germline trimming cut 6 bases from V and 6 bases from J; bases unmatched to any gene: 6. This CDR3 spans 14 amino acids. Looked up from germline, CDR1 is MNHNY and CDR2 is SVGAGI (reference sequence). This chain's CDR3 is CASSPGQGINEQFF. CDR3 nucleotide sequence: TGTGCCAGCAGCCCGGGACAGGGAATCAATGAGCAGTTCTTC.

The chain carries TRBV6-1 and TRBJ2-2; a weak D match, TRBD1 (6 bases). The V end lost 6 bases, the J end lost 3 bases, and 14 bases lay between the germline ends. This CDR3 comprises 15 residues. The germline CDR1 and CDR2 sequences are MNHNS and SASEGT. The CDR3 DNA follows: TGTGCCAGCAGCTACAGGGACGGGGACACCGGGGAGCTGTTTTTT. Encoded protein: CASSYRDGDTGELFF.

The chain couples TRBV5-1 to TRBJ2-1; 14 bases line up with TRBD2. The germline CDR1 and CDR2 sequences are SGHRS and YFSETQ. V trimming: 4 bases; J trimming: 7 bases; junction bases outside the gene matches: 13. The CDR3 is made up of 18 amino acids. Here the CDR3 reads CASSPGTSGSVSWNEQFF. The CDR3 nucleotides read TGCGCCAGCAGCCCAGGGACTAGCGGGAGTGTGTCCTGGAATGAGCAGTTCTTC.

CDR3 in amino acids: CASSQDENEQFF. The CDR3, as DNA: TGCGCCAGCAGCCAAGATGAGAATGAGCAGTTCTTC. V gene TRBV4-1 combines with J gene TRBJ2-1; unclear D gene. V lost 0 bases to trimming and J lost 7 bases, with 4 bases between them. The CDR3 runs to 12 residues. Germline V gene data show CDR1 as MGHRA and CDR2 as YSYEKL.

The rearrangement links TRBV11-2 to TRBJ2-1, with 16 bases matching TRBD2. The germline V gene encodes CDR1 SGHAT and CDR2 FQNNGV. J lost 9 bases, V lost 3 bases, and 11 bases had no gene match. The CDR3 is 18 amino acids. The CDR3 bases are TGTGCCAGCAGCTTTGTCCCGGGACTAGCGGGAGGGCCCCCTGAGCAGTTCTTC. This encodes CASSFVPGLAGGPPEQFF.

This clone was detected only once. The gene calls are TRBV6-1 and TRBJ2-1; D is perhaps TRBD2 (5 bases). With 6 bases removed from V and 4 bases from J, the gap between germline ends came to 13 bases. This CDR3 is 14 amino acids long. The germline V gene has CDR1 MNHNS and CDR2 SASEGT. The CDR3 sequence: CASRPRLYYNEQFF. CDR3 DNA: TGTGCCAGCAGGCCCAGACTATATTACAATGAGCAGTTCTTC.

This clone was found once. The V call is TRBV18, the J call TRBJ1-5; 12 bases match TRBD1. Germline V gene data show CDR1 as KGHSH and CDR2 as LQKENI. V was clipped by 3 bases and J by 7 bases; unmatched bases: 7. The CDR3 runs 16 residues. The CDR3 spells CASSPGQGAIGQPQHF. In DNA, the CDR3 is TGTGCCAGCTCACCGGGACAGGGGGCGATCGGACAGCCCCAGCATTTT.

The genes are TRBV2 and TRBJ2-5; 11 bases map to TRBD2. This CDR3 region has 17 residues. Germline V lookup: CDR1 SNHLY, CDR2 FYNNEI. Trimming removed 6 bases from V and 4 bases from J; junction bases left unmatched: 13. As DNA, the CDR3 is TGTGCCAGCAGGCGGGGAACTAGCGGGGGCGCAGGAGAGACCCAGTACTTC. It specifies CASRRGTSGGAGETQYF.

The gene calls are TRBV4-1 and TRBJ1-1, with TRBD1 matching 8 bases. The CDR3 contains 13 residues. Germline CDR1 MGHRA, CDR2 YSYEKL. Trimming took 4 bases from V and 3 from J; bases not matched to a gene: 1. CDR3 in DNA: TGCGCCAGCAGCCCGGACAGGGACACTGAAGCTTTCTTT. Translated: CASSPDRDTEAFF.

CDR3 in amino acids: CASQRGEAFF. The CDR3 nucleotides read TGTGCCAGCCAGCGGGGGGAAGCTTTCTTT. The V call is TRBV7-9, the J call TRBJ1-1, with TRBD1 as a possible D gene (5 bases). V was clipped by 8 bases and J by 8 bases, with 9 bases between them. The CDR3 contains 10 residues. CDR1 and CDR2 (germline): SEHNR, FQNEAQ (reference sequence).

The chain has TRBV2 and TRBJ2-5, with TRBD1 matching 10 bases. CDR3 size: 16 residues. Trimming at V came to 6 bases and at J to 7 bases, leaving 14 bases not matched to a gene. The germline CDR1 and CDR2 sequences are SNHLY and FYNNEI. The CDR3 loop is CASSQKDRGPFGTQYF. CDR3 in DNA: TGTGCCAGCAGCCAAAAAGACAGGGGGCCCTTCGGGACCCAGTACTTC.

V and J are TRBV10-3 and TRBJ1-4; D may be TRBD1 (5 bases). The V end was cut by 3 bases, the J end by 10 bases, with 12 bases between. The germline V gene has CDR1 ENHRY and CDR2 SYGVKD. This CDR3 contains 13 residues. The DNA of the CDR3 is TGTGCCATCAGTGAACAGGAGGGAGTAAAACTGTTTTTT. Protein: CAISEQEGVKLFF.

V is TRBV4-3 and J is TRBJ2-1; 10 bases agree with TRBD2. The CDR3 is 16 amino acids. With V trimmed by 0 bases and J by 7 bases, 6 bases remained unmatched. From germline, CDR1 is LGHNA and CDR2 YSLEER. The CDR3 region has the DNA TGCGCCAGCAGCCAAGAGGCTAGCGGGAGTTTGAATGAGCAGTTCTTC. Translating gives CASSQEASGSLNEQFF.

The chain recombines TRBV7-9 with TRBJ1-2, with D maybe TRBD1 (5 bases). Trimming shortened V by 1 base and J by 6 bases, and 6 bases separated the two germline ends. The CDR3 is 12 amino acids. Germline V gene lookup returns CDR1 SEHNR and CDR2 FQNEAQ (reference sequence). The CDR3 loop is CASSLGGDGYTF. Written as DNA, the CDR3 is TGTGCCAGCAGCTTAGGGGGGGATGGCTACACCTTC.

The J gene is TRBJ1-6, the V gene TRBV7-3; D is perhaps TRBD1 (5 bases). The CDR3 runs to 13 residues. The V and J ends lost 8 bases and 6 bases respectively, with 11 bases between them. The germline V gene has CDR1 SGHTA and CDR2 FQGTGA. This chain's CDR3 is CASGDSLNSPLHF. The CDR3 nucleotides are TGTGCCAGCGGAGACAGCCTTAATTCACCCCTCCACTTT.

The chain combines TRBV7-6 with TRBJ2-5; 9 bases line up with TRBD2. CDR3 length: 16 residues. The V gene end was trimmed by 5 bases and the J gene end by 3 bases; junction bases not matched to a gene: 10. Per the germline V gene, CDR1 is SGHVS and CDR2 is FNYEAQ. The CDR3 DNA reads TGTGCCAGCAGCGTCCGGGAGCGGGGGGCGAAAGAGACCCAGTACTTC. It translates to CASSVRERGAKETQYF.

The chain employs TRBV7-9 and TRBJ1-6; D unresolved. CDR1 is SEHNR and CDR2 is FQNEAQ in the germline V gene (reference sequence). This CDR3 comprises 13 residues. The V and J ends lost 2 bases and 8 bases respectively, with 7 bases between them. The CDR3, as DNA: TGTGCCAGCAGCTTACGGACTTATTCACCCCTCCACTTT. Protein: CASSLRTYSPLHF.

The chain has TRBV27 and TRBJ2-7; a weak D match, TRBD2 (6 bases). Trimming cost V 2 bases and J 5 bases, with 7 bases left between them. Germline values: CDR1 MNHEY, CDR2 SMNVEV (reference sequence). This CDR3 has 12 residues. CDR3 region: CASSLGGNEQYF. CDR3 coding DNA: TGTGCCAGCAGTTTAGGGGGGAACGAGCAGTACTTC.

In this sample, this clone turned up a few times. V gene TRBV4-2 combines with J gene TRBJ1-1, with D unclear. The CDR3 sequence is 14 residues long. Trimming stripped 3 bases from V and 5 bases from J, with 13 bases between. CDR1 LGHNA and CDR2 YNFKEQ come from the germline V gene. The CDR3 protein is CASSQPTAETEAFF. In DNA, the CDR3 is TGTGCCAGCAGCCAGCCCACGGCGGAAACTGAAGCTTTCTTT.

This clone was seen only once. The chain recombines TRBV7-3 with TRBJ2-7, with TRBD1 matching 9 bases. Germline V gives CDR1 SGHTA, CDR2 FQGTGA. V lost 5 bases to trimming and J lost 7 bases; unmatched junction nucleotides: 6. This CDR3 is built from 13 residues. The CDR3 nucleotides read TGTGCCAGCAGCCCGACAGGGGGTGGTGAGCAGTACTTC. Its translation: CASSPTGGGEQYF.

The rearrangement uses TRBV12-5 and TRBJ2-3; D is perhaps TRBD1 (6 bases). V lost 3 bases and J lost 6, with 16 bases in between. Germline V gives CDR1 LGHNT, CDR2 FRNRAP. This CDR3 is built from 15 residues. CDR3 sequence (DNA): TGTGCTAGTGGTTTCCTCACAGGGTTTGCCGATACGCAGTATTTT. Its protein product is CASGFLTGFADTQYF.